This T cell receptor beta chain came from a study of blood T cell repertoires in COVID-19. About the study: Whether acute or convalescent, the COVID-19 samples came from the United States, Italy and Spain.

Per the original methods: It was from reference gene primer amplification that nucleated cell counts were estimated. Profiling relied on immunoSEQ multiplex PCR, and the TCRdb table lists in-frame clones only, not all of them. Clonal size and the V and J genes are those of that table, whereas D and trimming came from the DNA. The table records 90,000 to 130,000 clones, 80% to 85% of them present only once. CDR1 MNHEY and CDR2 SVGAGI come from the germline V gene. There are 14 residues in the CDR3. V lost 3 bases to trimming and J lost 6 bases, with 12 bases between them. Sequencing was carried out using peripheral blood. V is TRBV6-5 and J is TRBJ2-1; a possible D gene is TRBD2 (5 bases). This clonotype originated in an older woman with acute or convalescent COVID-19. The CDR3 DNA follows: TGTGCCAGCAGTTATAAAGGGCTAGCCAATGAGCAGTTCTTC. As protein: CASSYKGLANEQFF.